The following is a T cell receptor beta chain sequence with its context. CDR1 and CDR2 from the germline V gene are SQVTM and ANQGSEA. The CDR3 runs 13 residues. V lost 7 bases and J lost 5; bases outside the gene matches: 5. The data belong to a study of CD8+ T cells in alopecia areata. Treatment: oral pan-JAK inhibitor, 5-10 mg twice daily. RNA was extracted and reverse transcribed into cDNA as the sequencing template. The protocol was immunoSEQ multiplex PCR, while the TCRdb copy is restricted to in-frame clones and leaves out a portion. The repertoire holds approximately 170,000 clones, with roughly three fifths as singletons.

The TCR sequence derives from a human donor with alopecia areata. The V call is TRBV29-1, the J call TRBJ2-4; TRBD1 matches at 10 bases. Material: CD4+ T cells sorted from blood, obtained at week 4, from a patient treated with tofacitinib. The CDR3 coding sequence is TGCAGCGCCCTCGGACAGGGGGAAAACATTCAGTACTTC. Translating it yields CSALGQGENIQYF.